These T cell receptor beta chains were read from a single sample in a study of early T cells in non-severe SARS-CoV-2 infection. MiXCR, run by TCRdb on the 5' RACE reads, gives a single entry per CDR3 protein. The sample lists about 55,000 distinct CDR3 sequences, about 12% seen once, with around 1.4% in the top ten. Sequenced input: whole blood. The receptor source for this set is an adult who was a healthcare worker with PCR-confirmed SARS-CoV-2 infection or an uninfected control (not recorded which). Both conserved end residues are part of each CDR3. D genes are given only for firm matches. Some rows mark clone size as missing; the rest say once, few, many or name a class of expanded clone.

clone size: many; D gene: NA; J gene: TRBJ2-3; V gene: TRBV7-8; CDR3 protein: CASSLYGGGGTQYF; CDR3 DNA: TGTGCCAGCAGCTTGTATGGAGGTGGTGGAACGCAGTATTTT
clone size: NA; D gene: NA; J gene: TRBJ2-7; V gene: TRBV7-8; CDR3 protein: CASSFFNPEGAEQYF; CDR3 DNA: TGTGCCAGCAGCTTTTTCAACCCCGAGGGAGCCGAGCAGTACTTC
clone size: few; D gene: NA; J gene: TRBJ1-1; V gene: TRBV6-2/TRBV6-3; CDR3 protein: CASSLNAGGLMNTEAFF; CDR3 DNA: TGTGCCAGCAGTTTGAATGCGGGGGGACTCATGAACACTGAAGCTTTCTTT
clone size: many; D gene: NA; J gene: TRBJ2-1; V gene: TRBV7-2; CDR3 protein: CASSFRENEQFF; CDR3 DNA: TGTGCCAGCAGCTTCCGTGAAAATGAGCAGTTCTTC
clone size: NA; D gene: NA; J gene: TRBJ2-5; V gene: TRBV7-9; CDR3 protein: CASSRRPQETQYF; CDR3 DNA: TGTGCCAGCAGCAGACGACCCCAAGAGACCCAGTACTTC
clone size: NA; D gene: NA; J gene: TRBJ2-3; V gene: TRBV19; CDR3 protein: CASSTTRTSDTQYF; CDR3 DNA: TGTGCCAGTAGTACCACGCGGACATCAGATACGCAGTATTTT
clone size: few; D gene: TRBD1; J gene: TRBJ1-2; V gene: TRBV11-2; CDR3 protein: CASRPTPGDRLSYGYTF; CDR3 DNA: TGTGCCAGCAGACCAACCCCCGGGGACAGGCTCTCCTATGGCTACACCTTC
clone size: NA; D gene: TRBD2; J gene: TRBJ2-3; V gene: TRBV7-9; CDR3 protein: CASSFGLAGVTDTQYF; CDR3 DNA: TGTGCCAGCAGCTTCGGACTAGCGGGGGTTACAGATACGCAGTATTTT
clone size: many; D gene: NA; J gene: TRBJ2-1; V gene: TRBV18; CDR3 protein: CASSPPAVSSYNEQFF; CDR3 DNA: TGTGCCAGCTCACCACCAGCCGTGAGCTCCTACAATGAGCAGTTCTTC
clone size: NA; D gene: NA; J gene: TRBJ2-1; V gene: TRBV2; CDR3 protein: CASILPGSSYNEQFF; CDR3 DNA: TGTGCCAGCATATTACCCGGGAGCTCCTACAATGAGCAGTTCTTC
clone size: NA; D gene: NA; J gene: TRBJ2-5; V gene: TRBV19; CDR3 protein: CASSIVSRQGVVQETQYF; CDR3 DNA: TGTGCCAGTAGTATAGTATCCCGTCAGGGCGTAGTACAAGAGACCCAGTACTTC
clone size: many; D gene: NA; J gene: TRBJ1-5; V gene: TRBV19; CDR3 protein: CASRPPRAGGNQPQHF; CDR3 DNA: TGTGCCAGTAGGCCACCCCGAGCCGGCGGCAATCAGCCCCAGCATTTT
clone size: NA; D gene: NA; J gene: TRBJ2-1; V gene: TRBV7-6; CDR3 protein: CASSGSYNEQFF; CDR3 DNA: TGTGCCAGCTCGGGCTCCTACAATGAGCAGTTCTTC
clone size: few; D gene: TRBD1; J gene: TRBJ2-7; V gene: TRBV5-1; CDR3 protein: CASSLAGQRSYEQYF; CDR3 DNA: TGCGCCAGCAGCTTGGCGGGACAGCGTTCCTACGAGCAGTACTTC
clone size: many; D gene: TRBD1; J gene: TRBJ1-5; V gene: TRBV5-1; CDR3 protein: CASSPYSDRVNNQPQHF; CDR3 DNA: TGCGCCAGCAGCCCGTACTCGGACAGGGTTAACAATCAGCCCCAGCATTTT
clone size: few; D gene: NA; J gene: TRBJ1-1; V gene: TRBV6-6; CDR3 protein: CATKLEGTEAFF; CDR3 DNA: TGTGCCACAAAGCTTGAGGGCACTGAAGCTTTCTTT
clone size: NA; D gene: TRBD2; J gene: TRBJ2-7; V gene: TRBV7-3; CDR3 protein: CASSSRLAGRAFYEQYF; CDR3 DNA: TGTGCCAGCAGCTCAAGACTAGCGGGCCGAGCCTTCTACGAGCAGTACTTC
clone size: many; D gene: NA; J gene: TRBJ2-5; V gene: TRBV7-6; CDR3 protein: CASSPNPGGQETQYF; CDR3 DNA: TGTGCCAGCAGCCCAAATCCTGGCGGGCAAGAGACCCAGTACTTC
clone size: few; D gene: TRBD2; J gene: TRBJ2-4; V gene: TRBV5-1; CDR3 protein: CASSLSWTSGDLLAKNIQYF; CDR3 DNA: TGCGCCAGCAGCTTGTCTTGGACTAGCGGGGACCTACTAGCCAAAAACATTCAGTACTTC